One sample yielded the 11 T cell receptor beta chains listed below, sequenced in a study of blood T cell repertoires in COVID-19. This table comes from immunoSEQ multiplex PCR, and its TCRdb copy is limited to in-frame clones, with some not included. Found here are 8,500 to 13,000 clones, less than 90% of them singletons; the top ten hold about an eighth. Sequencing was carried out using peripheral blood. The receptors here all came from a human donor in a cohort sampled during active COVID-19.

This chain joins TRBV14 and TRBJ2-7, with 12 bases fitting TRBD2. Germline CDR1 reads SGHDN; CDR2 reads FVKESK. V gave up 3 bases and J gave up 3 bases; unmatched junction bases: 6. The CDR3 consists of 16 residues. CDR3 DNA: TGTGCCAGCAGCCACCTCACTAGCGGGAGGATCTACGAGCAGTACTTC. It yields the protein CASSHLTSGRIYEQYF.

The chain carries TRBV4-2 and TRBJ2-2, with D perhaps TRBD2 (6 bases). The germline CDR1 and CDR2 sequences are LGHNA and YNFKEQ. This CDR3 comprises 15 residues. V was clipped by 0 bases and J by 6 bases, with 11 bases between them. In DNA form, the CDR3 reads TGTGCCAGCAGCCAAGATTTGGAGGGGCCCGGGGAGCTGTTTTTT. It specifies CASSQDLEGPGELFF.

This clone was seen only once. The CDR3 coding sequence is TGTGCCAGCAGGCAGGACAGGAGTCACGCGAATGAGCAGTTCTTC. It encodes CASRQDRSHANEQFF. The chain is built from TRBV27 and TRBJ2-1; 7 nucleotides agree with TRBD1. In germline, CDR1 is MNHEY, CDR2 SMNVEV (reference sequence). The CDR3 runs to 15 residues. The V and J ends lost 6 bases and 7 bases, in that order; junction bases with no gene match: 12.

The chain is built from TRBV28 and TRBJ2-1, with TRBD2 identical over 14 bases. Germline V CDR1 and CDR2: MDHEN, SYDVKM. V gave up 5 bases and J gave up 7 bases; unmatched junction bases: 7. CDR3 length: 16 amino acids. CDR3 nucleotide sequence: TGTGCCAGCAGTCCGGGGACTAGCGGGAGTAGGAATGAGCAGTTCTTC. Amino acid sequence: CASSPGTSGSRNEQFF. The full variable domain, rest sourced from reference TRBV28 and TRBJ2-1, is DVKVTQSSRYLVKRTGEKVFLECVQDMDHENMFWYRQDPGLGLRLIYFSYDVKMKEKGDIPEGYSVSREKKERFSLILESASTNQTSMYLCASSPGTSGSRNEQFFGPGTRLTVL.

The CDR3 loop is CASSPGGNIQYF. As DNA, the CDR3 is TGTGCCAGCAGCCCAGGGGGGAACATTCAGTACTTC. The chain couples TRBV9 to TRBJ2-4; D may be TRBD1 (7 bases). The CDR3 extends over 12 amino acids. V gave up 4 bases and J gave up 7 bases, with 9 bases separating them. Germline V gene sequence: CDR1 SGDLS, CDR2 YYNGEE.

This chain joins TRBV19 and TRBJ2-3, with a possible D match to TRBD1 (5 bases). This CDR3 is built from 13 residues. Germline CDR1 LNHDA, CDR2 SQIVND (reference sequence). Between the trimmed V and J ends, which lost 4 bases and 2 bases, there was a span of 7 bases. The CDR3 DNA reads as TGTGCCAGTAGTACACAGGCCACAGATACGCAGTATTTT. Amino acids: CASSTQATDTQYF.

The chain combines TRBV30 with TRBJ2-1; no definite D call. This CDR3 has 14 residues. The germline V gene has CDR1 GTSNPN and CDR2 SVGIG (reference sequence). V was trimmed by 0 bases and J by 9 bases, leaving 15 bases between them. DNA for the CDR3: TGTGCCTGGAGTGTGGTTGTGGTGGCGGTTGAGCAGTTCTTC. This gives the protein CAWSVVVVAVEQFF.

The chain carries TRBV2 and TRBJ1-4; D is possibly TRBD1 (5 bases). V lost 8 bases and J lost 6, with 16 bases in between. The CDR3 runs 14 residues. Germline assignment: CDR1 SNHLY and CDR2 FYNNEI. The CDR3 coding sequence is TGTGCCAGCGGAGGGGAGCAGTATTATGAAAAACTGTTTTTT. Encoded protein: CASGGEQYYEKLFF.

This clone was seen a handful of times. The V gene is TRBV14, the J gene TRBJ1-1, with no clear D. Germline V lookup: CDR1 SGHDN, CDR2 FVKESK. CDR3 length: 14 residues. Trimming took off 4 bases at V and 0 bases at J, with 9 bases between the two ends. The CDR3 sequence is CASSRAGMNTEAFF. The CDR3 nucleotides are TGTGCCAGCAGCCGTGCCGGGATGAACACTGAAGCTTTCTTT.

The CDR3 region has the DNA TGTGCCAGCAGCTTAGGGGCTTCGGGGGGTCAGCCCCAGCATTTT. Translated, it gives CASSLGASGGQPQHF. J is TRBJ1-5 and V is TRBV11-2, with D perhaps TRBD1 (5 bases). The CDR3 sequence is 15 residues long. The germline gives CDR1 SGHAT, CDR2 FQNNGV. Trimming removed 1 base from V and 6 bases from J, with 13 bases in between. Full variable domain (rest looked up from reference TRBV11-2 and TRBJ1-5): EAGVAQSPRYKIIEKRQSVAFWCNPISGHATLYWYQQILGQGPKLLIQFQNNGVVDDSQLPKDRFSAERLKGVDSTLKIQPAKLEDSAVYLCASSLGASGGQPQHFGDGTRLSIL.

The rearrangement uses TRBV7-9 and TRBJ1-4; D perhaps matches TRBD1 (6 bases). This CDR3 region has 15 residues. Germline lookup yields CDR1 SEHNR and CDR2 FQNEAQ (reference sequence). V was shortened by 5 bases and J by 5 bases, with 15 bases between the two germline ends. The CDR3 loop reads CASSLGTNSNEKLFF. The CDR3 region has the DNA TGTGCCAGCAGCCTCGGGACAAACTCAAATGAAAAACTGTTTTTT.